The sequence of this TCR beta chain was determined in a study of cytomegalovirus exposure and HLA in healthy donors. General study points: V- and J-gene trimming of TCR beta was linked (in a later analysis) to a missense DCLRE1C variant. It has been reported that TCR beta sequences accurately predicted the HLA-A and HLA-B alleles of most subjects.

The PCR used 60 Vbeta and 13 Jbeta primers. Only in-frame clones appear in the TCRdb table, and some are missing; sequencing was by immunoSEQ multiplex PCR. Counted here are some 220,000 clones, around nine tenths occurring once; the ten biggest clones make up roughly 1%. Donors were ostensibly healthy at sampling, although undocumented immune exposures were probable. Points on this clone: Its cognate antigen is unknown.

Germline-derived CDR1 and CDR2 are SGHVS and FNYEAQ. The CDR3 length is 19 residues. V lost 2 bases, J lost 3 bases, and 13 bases stayed unmatched. The chain has TRBV7-6 and TRBJ2-1, with 10 bases identical to TRBD2. This TCR was recovered from a woman aged 18-29 years in good health and CMV-seronegative. Material: PBMCs. CDR3 sequence reads: CASSLILGTSAGDYNEQFF. The CDR3 DNA sequence: TGTGCCAGCAGCTTAATACTTGGGACTAGCGCTGGAGACTACAATGAGCAGTTCTTC. Supplemented by reference TRBV7-6 and TRBJ2-1, the full variable domain reads GAGVSQSPRYKVTKRGQDVALRCDPISGHVSLYWYRQALGQGPEFLTYFNYEAQQDKSGLPNDRFSAERPEGSISTLTIQRTEQRDSAMYRCASSLILGTSAGDYNEQFFGPGTRLTVL.